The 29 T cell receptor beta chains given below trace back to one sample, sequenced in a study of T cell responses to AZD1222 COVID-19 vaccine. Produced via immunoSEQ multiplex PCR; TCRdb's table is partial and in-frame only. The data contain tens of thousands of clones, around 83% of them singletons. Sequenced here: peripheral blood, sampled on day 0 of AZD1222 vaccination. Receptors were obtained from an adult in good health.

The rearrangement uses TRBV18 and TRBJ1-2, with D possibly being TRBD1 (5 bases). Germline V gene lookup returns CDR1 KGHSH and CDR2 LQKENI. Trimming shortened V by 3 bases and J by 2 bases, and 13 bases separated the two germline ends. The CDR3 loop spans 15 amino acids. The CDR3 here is CASSPLDNFNYGYTF. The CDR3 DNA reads TGTGCCAGCTCACCCTTGGACAACTTCAACTATGGCTACACCTTC.

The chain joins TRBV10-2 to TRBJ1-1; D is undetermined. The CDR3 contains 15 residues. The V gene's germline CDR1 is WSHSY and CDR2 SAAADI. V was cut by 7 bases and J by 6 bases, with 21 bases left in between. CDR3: CASTVREGVFAEAFF. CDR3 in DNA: TGCGCCAGCACCGTGAGGGAGGGAGTATTTGCTGAAGCTTTCTTT.

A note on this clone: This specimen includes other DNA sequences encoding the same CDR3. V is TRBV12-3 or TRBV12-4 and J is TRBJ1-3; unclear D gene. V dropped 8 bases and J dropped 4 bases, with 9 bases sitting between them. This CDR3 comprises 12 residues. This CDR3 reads CASRHSGNTIYF. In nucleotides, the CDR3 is TGTGCCAGCCGACATTCGGGAAACACCATATATTTT.

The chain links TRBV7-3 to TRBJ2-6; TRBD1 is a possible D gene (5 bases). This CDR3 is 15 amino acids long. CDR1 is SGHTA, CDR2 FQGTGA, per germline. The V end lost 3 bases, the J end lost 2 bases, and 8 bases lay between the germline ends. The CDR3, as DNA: TGTGCCAGCAGCTTTACAGGTCCTGGGGCCAACGTCCTGACTTTC. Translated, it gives CASSFTGPGANVLTF.

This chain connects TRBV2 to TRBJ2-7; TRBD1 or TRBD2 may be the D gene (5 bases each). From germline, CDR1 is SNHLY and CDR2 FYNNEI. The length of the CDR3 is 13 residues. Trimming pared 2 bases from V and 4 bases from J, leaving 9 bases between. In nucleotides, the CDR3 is TGTGCCAGCAGTGAATACGAGGGGTACGAGCAGTACGTC. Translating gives CASSEYEGYEQYV.

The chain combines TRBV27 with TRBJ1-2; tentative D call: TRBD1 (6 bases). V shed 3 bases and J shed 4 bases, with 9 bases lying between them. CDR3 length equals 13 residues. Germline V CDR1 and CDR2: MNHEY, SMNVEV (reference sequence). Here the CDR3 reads CASSFTGSYGYTF. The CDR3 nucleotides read TGTGCCAGCAGTTTTACAGGGAGCTATGGCTACACCTTC.

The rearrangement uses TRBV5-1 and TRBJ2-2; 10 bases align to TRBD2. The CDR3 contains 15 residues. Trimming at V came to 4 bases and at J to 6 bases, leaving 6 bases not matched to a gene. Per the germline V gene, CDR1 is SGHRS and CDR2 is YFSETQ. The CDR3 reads CASSPPSGSSGELFF. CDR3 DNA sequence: TGCGCCAGCAGCCCTCCTAGCGGGAGTTCCGGGGAGCTGTTTTTT.

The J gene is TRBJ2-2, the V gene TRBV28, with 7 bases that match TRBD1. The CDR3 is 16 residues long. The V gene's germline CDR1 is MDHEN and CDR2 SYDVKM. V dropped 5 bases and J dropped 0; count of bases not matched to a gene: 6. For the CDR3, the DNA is TGTGCCAGCAGTGCAAGGGGGCTCCCGAACACCGGGGAGCTGTTTTTT. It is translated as CASSARGLPNTGELFF.

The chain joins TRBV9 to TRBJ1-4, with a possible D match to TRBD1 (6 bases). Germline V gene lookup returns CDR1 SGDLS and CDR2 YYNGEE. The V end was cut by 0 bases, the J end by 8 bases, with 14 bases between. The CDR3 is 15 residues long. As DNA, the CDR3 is TGTGCCAGCAGCGTAGAGGGACACGTAGGAGAAAAACTGTTTTTT. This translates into CASSVEGHVGEKLFF.

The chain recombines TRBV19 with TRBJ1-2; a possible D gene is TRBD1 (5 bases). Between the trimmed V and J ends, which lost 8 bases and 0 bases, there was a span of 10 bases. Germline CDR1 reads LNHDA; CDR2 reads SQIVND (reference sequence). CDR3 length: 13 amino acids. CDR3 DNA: TGTGCCAGTGGGGACCCAGCTAACTATGGCTACACCTTC. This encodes CASGDPANYGYTF.

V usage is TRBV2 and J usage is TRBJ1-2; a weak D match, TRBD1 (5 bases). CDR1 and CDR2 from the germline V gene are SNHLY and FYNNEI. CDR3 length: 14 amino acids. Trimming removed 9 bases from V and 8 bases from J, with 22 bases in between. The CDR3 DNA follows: TGTGCCAGTGCAGCATGGGGGATCGGCGACGGCTACACCTTC. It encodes CASAAWGIGDGYTF.

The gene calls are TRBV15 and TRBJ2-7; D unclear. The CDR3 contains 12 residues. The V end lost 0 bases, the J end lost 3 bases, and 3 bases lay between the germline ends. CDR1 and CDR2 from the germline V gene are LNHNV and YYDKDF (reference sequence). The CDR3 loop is CATSRDGYEQYF. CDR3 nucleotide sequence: TGTGCCACCAGCAGAGATGGCTACGAGCAGTACTTC.

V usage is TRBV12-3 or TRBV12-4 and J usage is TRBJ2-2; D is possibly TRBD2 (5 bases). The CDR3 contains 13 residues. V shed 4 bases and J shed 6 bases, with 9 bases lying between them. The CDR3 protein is CASSSRVAGELFF. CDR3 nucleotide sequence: TGTGCCAGCAGTTCGAGGGTAGCCGGGGAGCTGTTTTTT.

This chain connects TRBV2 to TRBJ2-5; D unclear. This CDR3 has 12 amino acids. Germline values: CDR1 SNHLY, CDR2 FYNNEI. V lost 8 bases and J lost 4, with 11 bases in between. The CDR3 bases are TGTGCCAGCTCAGGAGCTTTAGAGACCCAGTACTTC. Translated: CASSGALETQYF.

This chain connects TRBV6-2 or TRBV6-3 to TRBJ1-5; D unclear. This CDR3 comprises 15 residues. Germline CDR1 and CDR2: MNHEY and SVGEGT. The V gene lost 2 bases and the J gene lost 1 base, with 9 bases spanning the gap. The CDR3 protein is CASSYGGGSNQPQHF. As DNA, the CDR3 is TGTGCCAGCAGTTACGGTGGAGGAAGCAATCAGCCCCAGCATTTT.

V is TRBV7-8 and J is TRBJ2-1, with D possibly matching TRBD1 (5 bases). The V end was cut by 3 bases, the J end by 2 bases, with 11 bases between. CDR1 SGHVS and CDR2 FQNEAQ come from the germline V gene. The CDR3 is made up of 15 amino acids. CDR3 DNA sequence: TGTGCCAGCAGCTTTCGTAGACAGACCTACAATGAGCAGTTCTTC. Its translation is CASSFRRQTYNEQFF.

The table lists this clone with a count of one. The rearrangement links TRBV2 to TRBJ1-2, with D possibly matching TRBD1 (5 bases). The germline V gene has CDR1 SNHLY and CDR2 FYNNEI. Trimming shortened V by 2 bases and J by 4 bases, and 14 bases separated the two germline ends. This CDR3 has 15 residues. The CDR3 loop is CASSESGGRFYGYTF. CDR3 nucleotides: TGTGCCAGCAGTGAATCCGGGGGACGCTTCTATGGCTACACCTTC.

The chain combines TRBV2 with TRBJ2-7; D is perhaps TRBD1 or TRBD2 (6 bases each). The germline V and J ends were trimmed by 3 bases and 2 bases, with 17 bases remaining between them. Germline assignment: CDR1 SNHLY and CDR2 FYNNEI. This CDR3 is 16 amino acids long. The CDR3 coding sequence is TGTGCCAGCAGTGAGGGGGGCCAAGGGGGACCCTACGAGCAGTACTTC. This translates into CASSEGGQGGPYEQYF.

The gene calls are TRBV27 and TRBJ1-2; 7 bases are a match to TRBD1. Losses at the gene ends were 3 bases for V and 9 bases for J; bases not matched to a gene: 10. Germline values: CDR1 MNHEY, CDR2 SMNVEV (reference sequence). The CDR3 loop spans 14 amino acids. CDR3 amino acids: CASSFDRAQRSYTF. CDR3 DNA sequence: TGTGCCAGCAGTTTTGACAGGGCCCAGAGAAGCTACACCTTC.

Here the CDR3 reads CASSYQGIGTEAFF. The CDR3 bases are TGTGCCAGCAGTTACCAGGGGATTGGCACTGAAGCTTTCTTT. The chain joins TRBV6-5 to TRBJ1-1; D may be TRBD1 (6 bases). V dropped 2 bases and J dropped 4 bases, with 11 bases sitting between them. CDR3 length equals 14 residues. CDR1 MNHEY and CDR2 SVGAGI come from the germline V gene.

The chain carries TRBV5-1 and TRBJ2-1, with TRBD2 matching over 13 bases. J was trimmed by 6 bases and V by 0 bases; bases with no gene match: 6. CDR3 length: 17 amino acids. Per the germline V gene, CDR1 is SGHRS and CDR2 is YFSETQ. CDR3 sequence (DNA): TGCGCCAGCAGCTTGGGGACTAGCGGGAGAGAAGGCAATGAGCAGTTCTTC. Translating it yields CASSLGTSGREGNEQFF.

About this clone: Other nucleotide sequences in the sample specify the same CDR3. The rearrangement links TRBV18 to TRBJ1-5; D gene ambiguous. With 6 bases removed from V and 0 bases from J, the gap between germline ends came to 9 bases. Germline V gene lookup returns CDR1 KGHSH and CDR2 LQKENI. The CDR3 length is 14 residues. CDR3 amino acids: CASSPINSNQPQHF. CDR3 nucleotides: TGTGCCAGCTCGCCCATTAATAGCAATCAGCCCCAGCATTTT.

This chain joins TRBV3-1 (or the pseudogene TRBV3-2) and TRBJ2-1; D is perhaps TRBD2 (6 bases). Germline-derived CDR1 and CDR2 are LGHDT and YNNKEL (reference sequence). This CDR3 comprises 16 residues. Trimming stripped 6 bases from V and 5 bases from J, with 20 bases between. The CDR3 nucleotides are TGTGCCAGCAGGCTCCAGGGCGCGGGGCCTCACAATGAGCAGTTCTTC. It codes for CASRLQGAGPHNEQFF.

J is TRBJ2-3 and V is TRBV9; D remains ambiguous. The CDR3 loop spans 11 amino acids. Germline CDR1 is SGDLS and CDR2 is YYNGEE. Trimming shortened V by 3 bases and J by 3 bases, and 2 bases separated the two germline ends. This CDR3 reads CASSETDTQYF. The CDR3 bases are TGTGCCAGCAGCGAAACAGATACGCAGTATTTT.

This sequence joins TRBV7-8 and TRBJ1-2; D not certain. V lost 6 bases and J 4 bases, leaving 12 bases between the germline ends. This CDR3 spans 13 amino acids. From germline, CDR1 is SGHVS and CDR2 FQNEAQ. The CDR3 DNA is TGTGCCAGCAGTCGCGACGCCGTCTATGGCTACACCTTC. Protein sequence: CASSRDAVYGYTF.

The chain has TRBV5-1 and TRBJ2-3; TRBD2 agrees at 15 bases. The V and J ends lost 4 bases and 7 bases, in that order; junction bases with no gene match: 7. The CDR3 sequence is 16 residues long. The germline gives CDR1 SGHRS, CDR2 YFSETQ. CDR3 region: CASSDGTSGRTHTQYF. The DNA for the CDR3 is TGCGCCAGCAGCGATGGGACTAGCGGGAGGACCCATACGCAGTATTTT.

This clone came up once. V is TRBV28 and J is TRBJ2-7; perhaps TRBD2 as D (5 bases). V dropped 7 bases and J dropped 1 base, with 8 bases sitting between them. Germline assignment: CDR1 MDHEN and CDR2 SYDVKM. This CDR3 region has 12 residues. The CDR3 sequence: CASNTGSYEQYV. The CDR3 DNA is TGTGCCAGCAATACGGGATCCTACGAGCAGTACGTC.

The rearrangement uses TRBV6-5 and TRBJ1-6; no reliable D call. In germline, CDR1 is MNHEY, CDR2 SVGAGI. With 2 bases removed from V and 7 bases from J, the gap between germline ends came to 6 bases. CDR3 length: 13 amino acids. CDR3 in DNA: TGTGCCAGCAGTTACCTCCTGAATTCACCCCTCCACTTT. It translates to CASSYLLNSPLHF.

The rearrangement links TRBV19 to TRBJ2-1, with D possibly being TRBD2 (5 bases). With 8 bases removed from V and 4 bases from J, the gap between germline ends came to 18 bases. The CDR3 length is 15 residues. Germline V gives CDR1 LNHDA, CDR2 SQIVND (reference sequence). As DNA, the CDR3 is TGTGCCAGTTCGATAGAGGGATCTGCATACAATGAGCAGTTCTTC. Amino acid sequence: CASSIEGSAYNEQFF.